Reported below is one T cell receptor (beta chain). Antigen specificity is unknown. Original analysis: Conventional T cell pools: about 11x10^4 distinct patient, approximately 130,000 donor TCRbeta sequences. The assay was immunoSEQ multiplex PCR, and TCRdb's table has in-frame clones only and misses some. Clone size and V and J calls were adopted from that table, with D and trimming inferred from the DNA. This sample has fewer than 25,000 clones; about 96% occur once, and the top ten carry around 0.33%. These data belong to a study of B cell selection in AIRE deficiency. The V end was cut by 4 bases, the J end by 4 bases, with 10 bases between. CDR1 is LGHNA, CDR2 YNFKEQ, per germline. The CDR3 runs to 13 residues. CD4+CD127+ cells were sorted as the conventional CD4 T cells. Regarding the study as a whole: Of approximately 3,700 shared Treg TCRbeta sequences, over 30% were healthy-only, about 8.6% patient-only. Shared Treg sequences had shorter CDR3s, biased toward rearrangements with few non-templated insertions.

The sequence was collected from a human donor with AIRE deficiency. Sequencing was done on a sample of conventional CD4+ T cells sorted from PBMCs. V is TRBV4-2 and J is TRBJ1-2; D is unresolved. The CDR3 nucleotides read TGTGCCAGCAGCCCCGGTTGGAGCTATGGCTACACCTTC. The encoded protein is CASSPGWSYGYTF.